This T cell receptor beta chain was found in a study of patients and donors after allogeneic stem cell transplantation. The V and J ends lost 4 bases and 0 bases respectively, with 13 bases between them. The CDR3 extends over 16 amino acids. TCRdb independently ran MiXCR on the RT-PCR reads; one entry per CDR3 protein. The sample contains tens of thousands of distinct CDR3 sequences, roughly 50% of which appear only once. The chain employs TRBV12-3 or TRBV12-4 and TRBJ1-3, with D maybe TRBD1 (5 bases). The sample taken for sequencing was blood, either unsorted or a sorted T cell fraction (not recorded which). This receptor was obtained from a human donor who was either an allogeneic HSCT recipient or a stem cell or donor lymphocyte infusion donor (not recorded which). It is not recorded whose cells these are; they may come from a transplant donor. The CDR3 DNA is TGTGCCAGCAGTTCGCGCGACAGTAACTCTGGAAACACCATATATTTT. Residues: CASSSRDSNSGNTIYF.